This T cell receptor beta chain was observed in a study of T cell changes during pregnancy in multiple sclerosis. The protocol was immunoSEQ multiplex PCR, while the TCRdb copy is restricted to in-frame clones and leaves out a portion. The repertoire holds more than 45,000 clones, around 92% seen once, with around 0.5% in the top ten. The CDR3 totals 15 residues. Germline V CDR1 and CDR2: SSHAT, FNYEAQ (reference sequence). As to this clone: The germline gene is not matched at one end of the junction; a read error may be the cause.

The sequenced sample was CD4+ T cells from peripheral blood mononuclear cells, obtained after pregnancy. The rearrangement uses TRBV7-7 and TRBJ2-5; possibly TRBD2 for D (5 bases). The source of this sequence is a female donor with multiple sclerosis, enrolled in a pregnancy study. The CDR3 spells CASSLSPLVLETQYF. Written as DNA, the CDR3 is TGTGCTAGCAGCTTAAGTCCACTAGTGTTGGAGACCCAGTACTTC.